The sequence of this T cell receptor (beta chain) was determined in a study of T cells in Graves' hyperthyroidism and ophthalmopathy. Amplification of TCR beta CDR3 regions used RNA as the template. The primer set for the first-round RT-PCR of the TCR CDR3 was HTBI. MiXCR was run by TCRdb on the multiplex PCR reads, yielding one entry per CDR3 protein. The data hold 610,000 or so distinct CDR3 sequences, with just over 45% observed a single time. V gave up 7 bases and J gave up 7 bases; unmatched junction bases: 7. The CDR3 totals 12 residues. CDR1 is SQVTM, CDR2 ANQGSEA, per germline. This clonotype was observed many times.

V and J are TRBV29-1 and TRBJ1-5; TRBD1 matches at 7 bases. The sequenced sample was peripheral blood or thyroid tissue (not recorded which). The sequence came from a woman between 18 and 29 years old with Graves' hyperthyroidism. The CDR3 loop reads CSATTGTQPQHF. The CDR3 nucleotides are TGCAGCGCCACGACAGGGACCCAGCCCCAGCATTTT.